The 8 T cell receptor beta chains reported below all come from one sample, sequenced in a study of T-cell reconstitution after alpha-beta-depleted transplantation in children. As it was prepared, the TCRbeta library received unique molecular identifiers. TCRdb ran MiXCR on the PCR reads and lists one entry per CDR3 protein. The data show roughly 120,000 distinct CDR3 sequences, with 10% seen just once and 34% held by the top ten. The sequencing used PBMCs, collected before TCRalphabeta/CD19-depleted stem cell transplant. The receptors derive from a boy younger than 10 with acute lymphoblastic leukemia, due to receive a stem cell transplant.

The chain couples TRBV6-2 or TRBV6-3 to TRBJ1-1; the D gene is possibly TRBD1 (6 bases). The V gene's germline CDR1 is MNHEY and CDR2 SVGEGT. V was trimmed by 6 bases and J by 0 bases, leaving 11 bases between them. The CDR3 loop spans 14 amino acids. CDR3 coding DNA: TGTGCCAGCAGCACCACAGGGATGAACACTGAAGCTTTCTTT. Translating it yields CASSTTGMNTEAFF.

This chain joins TRBV24-1 and TRBJ2-1, with 10 bases aligning to TRBD2. The V and J ends lost 0 bases and 10 bases, in that order; junction bases with no gene match: 8. There are 16 residues in the CDR3. Germline-derived CDR1 and CDR2 are KGHDR and SFDVKD. As DNA, the CDR3 is TGTGCCACCAGTGATTTGGGAGCGGGAGGGACTGAAGAGCAGTTCTTC. Translating it yields CATSDLGAGGTEEQFF.

V and J are TRBV5-1 and TRBJ2-1, with D possibly matching TRBD1 (5 bases). This CDR3 has 14 residues. Germline V gene sequence: CDR1 SGHRS, CDR2 YFSETQ. Trimming took 0 bases from V and 5 from J, leaving 9 bases between them. The CDR3 protein is CASSLEVGDNEQFF. For the CDR3, the DNA is TGCGCCAGCAGCTTGGAAGTAGGGGACAATGAGCAGTTCTTC.

The CDR3: CAWSPPDREERQPQHF. The CDR3 DNA sequence: TGTGCCTGGTCCCCCCCTGACAGGGAAGAGCGCCAGCCCCAGCATTTT. The rearrangement links TRBV30 to TRBJ1-5; 7 positions agree with TRBD1. The germline V gene encodes CDR1 GTSNPN and CDR2 SVGIG (reference sequence). V was pared by 5 bases and J by 7 bases, with 17 bases of the junction left unmatched. There are 16 residues in the CDR3.

This clonotype has only a few counts. The chain joins TRBV11-2 to TRBJ2-3, with 10 nucleotides matching TRBD2. Germline V gives CDR1 SGHAT, CDR2 FQNNGV. The trim removed 1 base at V and 6 bases at J, leaving 4 bases unmatched. This CDR3 contains 15 residues. The CDR3 is CASSLAGTSVDTQYF. CDR3 in DNA: TGTGCCAGCAGCTTAGCAGGGACTAGCGTGGATACGCAGTATTTT. Combining the CDR3 with reference TRBV11-2 and TRBJ2-3 gives the whole variable domain EAGVAQSPRYKIIEKRQSVAFWCNPISGHATLYWYQQILGQGPKLLIQFQNNGVVDDSQLPKDRFSAERLKGVDSTLKIQPAKLEDSAVYLCASSLAGTSVDTQYFGPGTRLTVL.

This clonotype was observed a few times. The chain combines TRBV6-5 with TRBJ2-2, with 12 nucleotides matching TRBD2. The CDR3 is made up of 17 amino acids. Trimming removed 0 bases from V and 5 bases from J; junction bases left unmatched: 4. Germline V gives CDR1 MNHEY, CDR2 SVGAGI. Written as DNA, the CDR3 is TGTGCCAGCAGTTACTCGAGCCTAGCGGGAGGGACCGGGGAGCTGTTTTTT. Translated, it gives CASSYSSLAGGTGELFF.

This clonotype has a count of ten or more. The rearrangement uses TRBV5-6 and TRBJ1-1; D is ambiguous. CDR1 is SGHDT and CDR2 is YYEEEE in the germline V gene. V was shortened by 4 bases and J by 6 bases, with 16 bases between the two germline ends. There are 14 residues in the CDR3. CDR3 sequence (DNA): TGTGCCAGCAGCCCTCAAGTTTCGGGCTCTGAAGCTTTCTTT. Its protein product is CASSPQVSGSEAFF.

This clonotype was counted ten times or more. This chain connects TRBV12-3 or TRBV12-4 to TRBJ1-1; D is uncertain. V gave up 6 bases and J gave up 3 bases, with 11 bases separating them. This CDR3 contains 13 residues. The CDR3 nucleotides are TGTGCCAGCAGCCCACAGCGCTACACTGAAGCTTTCTTT. As protein: CASSPQRYTEAFF.